The 30 T cell receptor beta chains presented below share a single source sample, sequenced in a study of blood T cell repertoires in COVID-19. TCRdb's table, derived via immunoSEQ multiplex PCR, lists solely in-frame clones and lacks some. The sample records under 200,000 clones, about 90% being singletons. Sequenced material: peripheral blood. The receptors here all came from a woman aged 70-85 years with acute or convalescent COVID-19.

V and J are TRBV19 and TRBJ1-1, with a weak D call TRBD1 (5 bases). V lost 5 bases, J lost 4 bases, and 14 bases lay in between. Germline V gene data show CDR1 as LNHDA and CDR2 as SQIVND (reference sequence). There are 14 residues in the CDR3. DNA for the CDR3: TGTGCCAGTAGTGTGATTACAGGAGTCACTGAAGCTTTCTTT. Translating it yields CASSVITGVTEAFF.

This rearrangement joins TRBV14 to TRBJ2-2, with 8 bases identical to TRBD1. The CDR3 contains 14 residues. Germline V lookup: CDR1 SGHDN, CDR2 FVKESK. The V segment lost 4 bases and the J segment 8 bases; nucleotides outside the gene matches: 6. CDR3 DNA: TGTGCCAGCAGCCGTTGGACAGGGTCTGGGGAGCTGTTTTTT. It is translated as CASSRWTGSGELFF.

In this sample, this clone turned up a few times. V is TRBV18 and J is TRBJ1-1; 8 bases match TRBD1. The CDR3 runs to 15 residues. With 0 bases clipped from V and 6 bases from J, the junction kept 6 bases outside the gene matches. Germline V gene lookup returns CDR1 KGHSH and CDR2 LQKENI. The CDR3 nucleotides read TGTGCCAGCTCACCACCGGACAGGGACTACGCTGAAGCTTTCTTT. Translating it yields CASSPPDRDYAEAFF.

The gene calls are TRBV7-2 and TRBJ1-1; possible D gene TRBD1, 5 bases. The CDR3 is made up of 14 amino acids. From germline, CDR1 is SGHTA and CDR2 FQGNSA. Between the trimmed V and J ends, which lost 5 bases and 4 bases, there was a span of 14 bases. The CDR3 bases are TGTGCCAGCAGCAAAGGGGCCCTGGGCACTGAAGCTTTCTTT. It encodes CASSKGALGTEAFF.

The rearrangement links TRBV5-8 to TRBJ2-7; 7 bases are a match to TRBD1. CDR3 length: 14 residues. Per germline, CDR1 SGHTS and CDR2 YDEGEE. V lost 2 bases, J lost 3 bases, and 5 bases stayed unmatched. This chain's CDR3 is CASSFFSGGYEQYF. The DNA of the CDR3 is TGTGCCAGCAGCTTTTTCTCAGGGGGCTACGAGCAGTACTTC.

The gene calls are TRBV5-1 and TRBJ2-3; D may be TRBD2 (5 bases). Trimming removed 4 bases from V and 4 bases from J, with 19 bases in between. The CDR3 is 16 amino acids. The germline V gene encodes CDR1 SGHRS and CDR2 YFSETQ. The chain's CDR3 is CASSPTELGRPDTQYF. The CDR3 coding sequence is TGCGCCAGCAGCCCCACCGAACTAGGCCGGCCAGATACGCAGTATTTT.

This chain connects TRBV28 to TRBJ2-1, with TRBD2 as a possible D gene (6 bases). CDR3 length: 14 amino acids. The V and J ends lost 4 bases and 12 bases respectively, with 19 bases between them. CDR1 and CDR2 (germline): MDHEN, SYDVKM. CDR3 in amino acids: CASSSRVGGVSQFF. The CDR3 DNA reads TGTGCCAGCAGTTCTAGGGTAGGAGGGGTATCGCAGTTCTTC.

The chain uses TRBV2 and TRBJ1-4; a weak D match, TRBD1 (5 bases). This CDR3 contains 15 residues. CDR1 SNHLY and CDR2 FYNNEI come from the germline V gene. V was trimmed by 2 bases and J by 5 bases, leaving 12 bases between them. CDR3 protein: CASSESSQANEKLFF. The CDR3 bases are TGTGCCAGCAGTGAAAGTTCACAGGCAAATGAAAAACTGTTTTTT.

This CDR3 reads CASSLEGTGYSPLHF. CDR3 DNA sequence: TGTGCCAGCAGCCTAGAAGGGACAGGATACTCACCCCTCCACTTT. V gene TRBV7-2 combines with J gene TRBJ1-6, with TRBD1 matching over 8 bases. The junction had 10 bases not matched to a gene; V was cut back by 5 bases and J by 10 bases. Germline V gene data show CDR1 as SGHTA and CDR2 as FQGNSA. CDR3 length: 15 amino acids.

The chain uses TRBV4-3 and TRBJ1-4; a possible D gene is TRBD1 (6 bases). Trimming cost V 0 bases and J 3 bases, with 14 bases left between them. Germline CDR1 is LGHNA and CDR2 is YSLEER. This CDR3 contains 17 residues. CDR3 residues: CASSQDLGGRANEKLFF. The CDR3, as DNA: TGCGCCAGCAGCCAAGATCTCGGGGGGCGCGCTAATGAAAAACTGTTTTTT.

The chain recombines TRBV6-5 with TRBJ2-7, with D unclear. The CDR3 covers 14 residues. Germline loops: CDR1 MNHEY, CDR2 SVGAGI. The V end was cut by 0 bases, the J end by 4 bases, with 10 bases between. Here the CDR3 DNA reads TGTGCCAGCAGTTACTCGACACCAATATACGAGCAGTACTTC. Amino acids: CASSYSTPIYEQYF.

This clone was counted a single time. V is TRBV2 and J is TRBJ1-4; the match to TRBD1 covers 7 bases. From germline, CDR1 is SNHLY and CDR2 FYNNEI. V dropped 8 bases and J dropped 5; count of bases not matched to a gene: 5. This CDR3 has 13 amino acids. The CDR3 sequence is CASGGQRNEKLFF. The DNA of the CDR3 is TGTGCCAGCGGGGGACAGAGAAATGAAAAACTGTTTTTT.

The V gene is TRBV19, the J gene TRBJ2-7; 7 bases are a match to TRBD2. Germline CDR1 is LNHDA and CDR2 is SQIVND (reference sequence). Losses at the gene ends were 7 bases for V and 1 base for J; bases not matched to a gene: 19. The CDR3 covers 18 residues. CDR3 bases: TGTGCCAGTACCCAAGCGGGACTATCAGATACCCATTCCTACGAGCAGTACTTC. This codes for CASTQAGLSDTHSYEQYF.

The chain couples TRBV24-1 to TRBJ2-3, with D unclear. Germline CDR1 and CDR2: KGHDR and SFDVKD. With 0 bases removed from V and 4 bases from J, the gap between germline ends came to 7 bases. The CDR3 is 14 residues long. In DNA, the CDR3 is TGTGCCACCAGTGATTTGCCTAGTCCAGATACGCAGTATTTT. It codes for CATSDLPSPDTQYF.

The rearrangement links TRBV6-5 to TRBJ2-7; a weak D match, TRBD2 (7 bases). The germline V gene encodes CDR1 MNHEY and CDR2 SVGAGI. The CDR3 totals 14 residues. The V and J ends lost 6 bases and 1 base respectively, with 13 bases between them. Written as DNA, the CDR3 is TGTGCCAGCAGGGGGGGCGGGAGTTCCTACGAGCAGTACTTC. Residues: CASRGGGSSYEQYF.

This chain connects TRBV25-1 to TRBJ1-1; D gene unclear. The germline V gene has CDR1 MGHDK and CDR2 SYGVNS. CDR3 size: 15 residues. V was cut by 0 bases and J by 5 bases, with 13 bases left in between. The CDR3 here is CASSEYLGGETEAFF. The CDR3 bases are TGTGCCAGCAGTGAATATCTGGGTGGGGAGACTGAAGCTTTCTTT.

This chain uses TRBV4-1 with TRBJ2-7; 7 nucleotides match TRBD1. In germline, CDR1 is MGHRA, CDR2 YSYEKL. CDR3 length equals 15 residues. The V gene end was trimmed by 0 bases and the J gene end by 1 base; junction bases not matched to a gene: 3. The CDR3 bases are TGCGCCAGCAGCCAAGAACGACAGGGTTCCTACGAGCAGTACTTC. Its translation: CASSQERQGSYEQYF.

The chain links TRBV19 to TRBJ2-5, with D unclear. This CDR3 region has 17 residues. CDR1 is LNHDA and CDR2 is SQIVND in the germline V gene (reference sequence). The ends were cut back, 5 bases at V and 2 bases at J, with 21 bases in the middle. In nucleotides, the CDR3 is TGTGCCAGTAGTGAATCAATACAGTCTATGGTGCAAGAGACCCAGTACTTC. It codes for CASSESIQSMVQETQYF.

The CDR3 DNA reads TGTGCCTGGGGTTACGGGGGCTCTGGAAACACCATATATTTT. Its protein is CAWGYGGSGNTIYF. This chain joins TRBV30 and TRBJ1-3; tentatively, D is TRBD1 (5 bases). With 5 bases removed from V and 0 bases from J, the gap between germline ends came to 11 bases. Germline CDR1 reads GTSNPN; CDR2 reads SVGIG (reference sequence). The CDR3 length is 14 residues.

The chain uses TRBV11-2 and TRBJ2-7, with a weak D call TRBD1 (7 bases). The V end was cut by 4 bases, the J end by 5 bases, with 21 bases between. Looked up from germline, CDR1 is SGHAT and CDR2 is FQNNGV. This CDR3 comprises 16 residues. The CDR3 DNA reads TGTGCCAGCAGCTCCTTAACTAGGAGGGGGCCAAACGAGCAGTACTTC. This gives the protein CASSSLTRRGPNEQYF.

J is TRBJ2-2 and V is TRBV27; 7 bases are a match to TRBD2. CDR1 and CDR2 (germline): MNHEY, SMNVEV (reference sequence). The CDR3 contains 16 residues. V was clipped by 1 base and J by 4 bases; unmatched bases: 6. Written as DNA, the CDR3 is TGTGCCAGCAGTTTATTTTCGGGAGGCATCACCGGGGAGCTGTTTTTT. It encodes CASSLFSGGITGELFF.

The chain joins TRBV18 to TRBJ1-2; perhaps TRBD1 as D (5 bases). Germline V lookup: CDR1 KGHSH, CDR2 LQKENI. The length of the CDR3 is 16 residues. The V end lost 2 bases, the J end lost 3 bases, and 16 bases lay between the germline ends. This chain's CDR3 is CASSPSLTGSDYGYTF. CDR3 coding DNA: TGTGCCAGCTCACCATCGTTAACAGGATCAGACTATGGCTACACCTTC.

This rearrangement joins TRBV19 to TRBJ1-5, with a tentative D call TRBD1 (6 bases). The CDR3 covers 15 residues. The germline V and J ends were trimmed by 4 bases and 6 bases, with 16 bases remaining between them. In germline, CDR1 is LNHDA, CDR2 SQIVND (reference sequence). The CDR3 bases are TGTGCCAGTAGTACAACAGGGTCACAGGGTCAGCCCCAGCATTTT. Translated, it gives CASSTTGSQGQPQHF.

The chain joins TRBV30 to TRBJ2-1; D is perhaps TRBD2 (6 bases). This CDR3 is 15 amino acids long. Deletions cut 1 base from V and 9 bases from J, with 19 bases between. Germline V lookup: CDR1 GTSNPN, CDR2 SVGIG (reference sequence). CDR3 sequence (DNA): TGTGCCTGGAGTGGGACTACCGGGATTTCACGTGAGCAGTTCTTC. It specifies CAWSGTTGISREQFF.

This clone was detected a few times. The chain combines TRBV9 with TRBJ1-6; possibly TRBD1 for D (6 bases). The germline V gene has CDR1 SGDLS and CDR2 YYNGEE. The germline V and J ends were trimmed by 2 bases and 10 bases, with 13 bases remaining between them. CDR3 length: 14 amino acids. The CDR3 DNA reads as TGTGCCAGCAGCGTTACAGGGACGAAGTCACCCCTCCACTTT. Its translation is CASSVTGTKSPLHF. The full variable domain, completed using reference TRBV9 and TRBJ1-6, is DSGVTQTPKHLITATGQRVTLRCSPRSGDLSVYWYQQSLDQGLQFLIQYYNGEERAKGNILERFSAQQFPDLHSELNLSSLELGDSALYFCASSVTGTKSPLHFGNGTRLTVT.

V usage is TRBV7-9 and J usage is TRBJ2-5; TRBD2 might be the D (6 bases). The CDR3 loop spans 15 amino acids. Germline lookup yields CDR1 SEHNR and CDR2 FQNEAQ (reference sequence). V lost 6 bases, J lost 4 bases, and 18 bases lay in between. The CDR3 protein is CASSPPDYLRETQYF. Written as DNA, the CDR3 is TGTGCCAGCAGTCCCCCGGACTACTTGAGAGAGACCCAGTACTTC.

The rearrangement uses TRBV24-1 and TRBJ1-2, with TRBD1 matching 11 bases. The CDR3 loop spans 15 amino acids. The junction had 5 bases not matched to a gene; V was cut back by 4 bases and J by 5 bases. In germline, CDR1 is KGHDR, CDR2 SFDVKD. This CDR3 is CATSDPGTGGYGYTF. The CDR3 bases are TGTGCCACCAGTGACCCCGGGACAGGGGGTTATGGCTACACCTTC.

The J gene is TRBJ2-3, the V gene TRBV24-1; D call uncertain. V lost 3 bases and J 0 bases, leaving 12 bases between the germline ends. The CDR3 loop spans 16 amino acids. Germline V gives CDR1 KGHDR, CDR2 SFDVKD. CDR3 amino acids: CATSDRLTPSTDTQYF. DNA of the CDR3: TGTGCCACCAGTGATCGATTGACACCAAGCACAGATACGCAGTATTTT.

The chain employs TRBV4-3 and TRBJ1-1, with TRBD1 as a possible D gene (5 bases). The germline gives CDR1 LGHNA, CDR2 YSLEER. V was shortened by 0 bases and J by 5 bases, with 13 bases between the two germline ends. CDR3 length equals 15 residues. In DNA, the CDR3 is TGCGCCAGCAGCCAAGACTCCGTTGGGGGGACTGAAGCTTTCTTT. Protein: CASSQDSVGGTEAFF.

The chain uses TRBV6-5 and TRBJ1-1; TRBD1 matches at 7 bases. This CDR3 contains 14 residues. V was pared by 6 bases and J by 1 base, with 5 bases of the junction left unmatched. CDR1 and CDR2 from the germline V gene are MNHEY and SVGAGI. CDR3 coding DNA: TGTGCCAGCAGCCAGGGACAGACGAACACTGAAGCTTTCTTT. The encoded protein is CASSQGQTNTEAFF.